Sequencing of this T cell receptor beta chain was carried out in a study of cytomegalovirus exposure and HLA in healthy donors. Across the whole study: Most genotyped donors, approximately 77% of around 370, had Caucasian-associated genetic ancestry.

PCR amplification relied on 60 Vbeta primers (plus 13 Jbeta primers). Authors' data handling: Later, 75 million to 100 million unique TCR beta chains were counted in an analysis, and some 11 million of them were shared. Only in-frame clones appear in the TCRdb table, and some are missing; sequencing was by immunoSEQ multiplex PCR. The D gene and trimming were derived from the DNA, and the V and J assignments and clone size from that table. The sample lists about 160,000 clones; approximately 78% were seen once. Note on this clone: Its antigen is unidentified.

Study-level points and caveats: Associated with cytomegalovirus, according to the listing, were 170 or so TCR beta chains. A later analysis linked a missense variant in DCLRE1C to the trimming of TCR beta V and J genes.

This clonotype originated in a male donor in good health and CMV-seropositive. The sequenced material came from PBMCs.

For the CDR3, the DNA is TGTGCCAGCTCACCGAAAGCGGGAGAAGGGGCAGATACGCAGTATTTT. Its protein is CASSPKAGEGADTQYF. V usage is TRBV18 and J usage is TRBJ2-3; the match to TRBD2 covers 8 bases. The CDR3 covers 16 residues. The germline V gene encodes CDR1 KGHSH and CDR2 LQKENI. V lost 3 bases, J lost 4 bases, and 9 bases stayed unmatched.